The 26 T cell receptor beta chains presented below share a single source sample, sequenced in a study of naive and memory T cell subsets. Two oligonucleotides, mixed equimolar, formed the beta constant-region primer covering TRBC1 and TRBC2. Using its own MiXCR run on the UMI-ligation and nested PCR reads, TCRdb lists one record per CDR3 protein. The repertoire holds approximately 140,000 distinct CDR3 sequences, about a sixth seen once, with 0.14% to 0.15% in the top ten. The sequencing input was naive CD4+ T cells from blood. The receptors here all came from a human donor in good health.

Only a few counts were recorded for this clonotype. This rearrangement joins TRBV24-1 to TRBJ2-5, with D possibly TRBD1 on 6 matching bases. This CDR3 has 12 residues. The V end lost 10 bases, the J end lost 4 bases, and 12 bases lay between the germline ends. Germline-derived CDR1 and CDR2 are KGHDR and SFDVKD. CDR3 region: CATSSGVETQYF. In nucleotides, the CDR3 is TGTGCCACTTCGTCAGGGGTAGAGACCCAGTACTTC.

V is TRBV7-9 and J is TRBJ2-1, with TRBD2 identical over 11 bases. The germline V gene has CDR1 SEHNR and CDR2 FQNEAQ (reference sequence). The V segment lost 0 bases and the J segment 8 bases; nucleotides outside the gene matches: 3. This CDR3 has 15 amino acids. As DNA, the CDR3 is TGTGCCAGCAGCTTAGCCCGGACTAGCGGGTATGAGCAGTTCTTC. Translation gives CASSLARTSGYEQFF.

A few counts support this clonotype. For the CDR3, the DNA is TGTGCCAGCAGTTCTTTTAGGGGCGACACTGAAGCTTTCTTT. Protein product: CASSSFRGDTEAFF. The rearrangement uses TRBV12-3 or TRBV12-4 and TRBJ1-1, with D perhaps matching TRBD1 (5 bases). The CDR3 length is 14 residues. With 4 bases removed from V and 3 bases from J, the gap between germline ends came to 12 bases.

V and J are TRBV20-1 and TRBJ2-1; tentative D call: TRBD2 (5 bases). Trimming cost V 3 bases and J 8 bases, with 17 bases left between them. This CDR3 is 14 amino acids long. Germline CDR1 DFQATT, CDR2 SNEGSKA (reference sequence). The CDR3 region is CSARDRRGRHEQFF. CDR3 in DNA: TGCAGTGCTAGGGACCGTCGGGGTAGACATGAGCAGTTCTTC.

The table lists this clonotype with a few counts. The V gene is TRBV2, the J gene TRBJ2-1, with D possibly matching TRBD1 (6 bases). CDR1 and CDR2 (germline): SNHLY, FYNNEI. V shed 0 bases and J shed 2 bases, with 17 bases lying between them. The CDR3 consists of 18 residues. DNA of the CDR3: TGTGCCAGCAGTGAAGCGCTTAGTGGGGGCAGTGCCTACAATGAGCAGTTCTTC. It codes for CASSEALSGGSAYNEQFF.

V and J are TRBV7-8 and TRBJ1-5; weak D call: TRBD1 (5 bases). The CDR3 has 14 residues. The V gene's germline CDR1 is SGHVS and CDR2 FQNEAQ. Trimming left V 1 base short and J 6 bases short, with 10 bases between. The CDR3 spells CASSLGGSVQPQHF. CDR3 coding DNA: TGTGCCAGCAGCTTAGGGGGGTCAGTTCAGCCCCAGCATTTT.

This chain joins TRBV6-5 and TRBJ1-5; D perhaps matches TRBD1 (6 bases). CDR3 length: 13 residues. CDR1 MNHEY and CDR2 SVGAGI come from the germline V gene. V was cut by 6 bases and J by 6 bases, with 12 bases left in between. This CDR3 is CASSRTGFQPQHF. CDR3 DNA: TGTGCCAGCAGCCGCACAGGGTTTCAGCCCCAGCATTTT.

This sequence joins TRBV20-1 and TRBJ2-7; possibly TRBD1 or TRBD2 for D (5 bases each). V gave up 3 bases and J gave up 2 bases, with 14 bases separating them. This CDR3 is built from 14 residues. Per the germline V gene, CDR1 is DFQATT and CDR2 is SNEGSKA (reference sequence). CDR3 sequence: CSARFGGSTYEQYF. The CDR3 coding sequence is TGCAGTGCTAGGTTTGGGGGTTCGACCTACGAGCAGTACTTC.

In this sample, this clonotype turned up a few times. CDR3 sequence (DNA): TGTGCCACCAGTGATTCGATAGCGGGCGCCTACAATGAGCAGTTCTTC. It yields the protein CATSDSIAGAYNEQFF. The chain joins TRBV24-1 to TRBJ2-1, with TRBD2 matching 7 bases. The J segment lost 2 bases and the V segment lost 2 bases, leaving 5 bases of the junction unmatched. This CDR3 spans 16 amino acids. The V gene's germline CDR1 is KGHDR and CDR2 SFDVKD.

The gene calls are TRBV6-1 and TRBJ2-1; TRBD1 matches 8 bases. CDR1 and CDR2 from the germline V gene are MNHNS and SASEGT. The CDR3 has 15 amino acids. J was trimmed by 8 bases and V by 5 bases; bases with no gene match: 11. The chain's CDR3 is CASSIRTGTGHEQFF. The CDR3, as DNA: TGTGCCAGCAGTATTCGGACAGGGACGGGACATGAGCAGTTCTTC.

This chain connects TRBV7-3 to TRBJ1-5; 7 bases are shared with TRBD1. The germline V gene has CDR1 SGHTA and CDR2 FQGTGA. The CDR3 has 20 amino acids. Trimming took 4 bases from V and 0 from J; bases not matched to a gene: 18. The CDR3 region is CASSSRGTWVKLYSNQPQHF. The DNA of the CDR3 is TGTGCCAGCAGCTCCAGGGGGACCTGGGTAAAACTTTATAGCAATCAGCCCCAGCATTTT.

In its sample, this clonotype was seen many times. J is TRBJ2-1 and V is TRBV20-1, with 10 positions matching TRBD2. The V segment lost 1 base and the J segment 10 bases; nucleotides outside the gene matches: 13. Germline lookup yields CDR1 DFQATT and CDR2 SNEGSKA (reference sequence). There are 16 residues in the CDR3. The CDR3: CSARVPGLAERGEQFF. The CDR3 DNA is TGCAGTGCTAGAGTCCCAGGACTAGCGGAGAGAGGGGAGCAGTTCTTC.

This chain's CDR3 is CASSYSTLTGGTEAFF. In nucleotides, the CDR3 is TGTGCCAGCAGTTACTCGACTCTAACGGGTGGCACTGAAGCTTTCTTT. The V call is TRBV6-6, the J call TRBJ1-1, with D unresolved. CDR3 size: 16 residues. Trimming removed 0 bases at V and 4 bases at J, with 15 bases between. Germline CDR1 MNHNY, CDR2 SVGAGI (reference sequence).

This clonotype has a handful of counts. This rearrangement joins TRBV2 to TRBJ2-7; 9 bases are a match to TRBD1. Germline-derived CDR1 and CDR2 are SNHLY and FYNNEI. Trimming took 3 bases from V and 1 from J; bases not matched to a gene: 4. CDR3 length: 15 amino acids. The CDR3, as DNA: TGTGCCAGCAGTGAGGAACAGGGGGCTTCCTACGAGCAGTACTTC. It translates to CASSEEQGASYEQYF.

The rearrangement links TRBV9 to TRBJ2-7; 7 bases are shared with TRBD2. Germline V gene sequence: CDR1 SGDLS, CDR2 YYNGEE. V trimming: 4 bases; J trimming: 6 bases; junction bases outside the gene matches: 10. The CDR3 has 14 amino acids. The CDR3 here is CASSPRTSQFEQYF. In DNA form, the CDR3 reads TGTGCCAGCAGCCCGCGGACTAGTCAATTCGAGCAGTACTTC. The full variable domain, rest sourced from reference TRBV9 and TRBJ2-7, is DSGVTQTPKHLITATGQRVTLRCSPRSGDLSVYWYQQSLDQGLQFLIQYYNGEERAKGNILERFSAQQFPDLHSELNLSSLELGDSALYFCASSPRTSQFEQYFGPGTRLTVT.

The chain combines TRBV20-1 with TRBJ2-7; D not resolved. Germline CDR1 DFQATT, CDR2 SNEGSKA (reference sequence). Deletions cut 4 bases from V and 4 bases from J, with 5 bases between. The CDR3 runs 10 residues. In DNA, the CDR3 is TGCAGTGCTATGTTATACGAGCAGTACTTC. Its protein product is CSAMLYEQYF.

The chain has TRBV4-3 and TRBJ2-1; 7 bases agree with TRBD1. The germline CDR1 and CDR2 sequences are LGHNA and YSLEER. The CDR3 runs to 14 residues. The trim removed 2 bases at V and 6 bases at J, leaving 4 bases unmatched. CDR3 loop: CASSQQTGRNEQFF. CDR3 nucleotides: TGCGCCAGCAGCCAACAGACAGGGCGCAATGAGCAGTTCTTC.

This chain links TRBV7-2 with TRBJ1-2, with TRBD1 identical over 10 bases. The V gene's germline CDR1 is SGHTA and CDR2 FQGNSA. The CDR3 is made up of 16 amino acids. Trimming removed 2 bases from V and 2 bases from J; junction bases left unmatched: 5. The CDR3 coding sequence is TGTGCCAGCAGCTTATTCGGGACAGGGGCGAACTATGGCTACACCTTC. Residues: CASSLFGTGANYGYTF.

The chain joins TRBV28 to TRBJ2-3; 10 positions agree with TRBD1. V shed 4 bases, J shed 3 bases, and the junction held 4 bases outside the gene matches. The CDR3 is 15 residues long. Germline CDR1 is MDHEN and CDR2 is SYDVKM. The CDR3: CASSYWTGGTDTQYF. The CDR3 DNA is TGTGCCAGCAGTTACTGGACAGGGGGAACAGATACGCAGTATTTT.

The V gene is TRBV3-1, the J gene TRBJ2-1; TRBD2 aligns across 14 bases. Germline V gene sequence: CDR1 LGHDT, CDR2 YNNKEL (reference sequence). V shed 4 bases and J 8 bases; nucleotides not matched to a gene: 7. This CDR3 spans 16 amino acids. The CDR3 DNA reads as TGTGCCAGCAGCCCAGGGACTAGCGGGAGTTTCGATGAGCAGTTCTTC. Residues: CASSPGTSGSFDEQFF.

This clonotype has a handful of counts. The chain is built from TRBV28 and TRBJ2-3, with a possible D match to TRBD2 (5 bases). V was clipped by 8 bases and J by 6 bases, with 21 bases between them. The length of the CDR3 is 15 residues. Germline V gene sequence: CDR1 MDHEN, CDR2 SYDVKM. CDR3: CASPPARGHEDTQYF. DNA for the CDR3: TGTGCCAGCCCCCCGGCTCGAGGGCATGAGGATACGCAGTATTTT.

This clonotype was detected only a few times. V gene TRBV2 combines with J gene TRBJ2-2; 11 bases map to TRBD1. Per the germline V gene, CDR1 is SNHLY and CDR2 is FYNNEI. With V trimmed by 6 bases and J by 4 bases, 7 bases remained unmatched. This CDR3 is built from 16 residues. The CDR3 protein is CASRGAGTGGTGELFF. In nucleotides, the CDR3 is TGTGCCAGCAGGGGGGCCGGGACAGGGGGCACCGGGGAGCTGTTTTTT.

This chain links TRBV9 with TRBJ1-2; D possibly corresponds to TRBD1 (5 bases). The CDR3 loop spans 12 amino acids. V gave up 4 bases and J gave up 2 bases, with 6 bases separating them. Germline CDR1 and CDR2: SGDLS and YYNGEE. The CDR3 sequence: CASSRDNYGYTF. The CDR3 nucleotides read TGTGCCAGCAGCAGGGACAACTATGGCTACACCTTC.

This clonotype has more than one count but fewer than ten. The gene calls are TRBV5-6 and TRBJ2-2, with unresolved D. In germline, CDR1 is SGHDT, CDR2 YYEEEE. This CDR3 is built from 17 residues. Trimming cost V 2 bases and J 0 bases, with 14 bases left between them. In DNA form, the CDR3 reads TGTGCCAGCAGCTTAGCCTTAACGAACGCGAACACCGGGGAGCTGTTTTTT. The encoded protein is CASSLALTNANTGELFF.

The chain couples TRBV12-3 or TRBV12-4 to TRBJ1-1; 7 bases are shared with TRBD1. The CDR3 is 14 residues long. After removal of 3 bases from V and 4 bases from J, the junction contained 5 bases not matched to a gene. The CDR3: CASSFGRGGTEAFF. CDR3 DNA: TGTGCCAGCAGTTTTGGCAGGGGGGGCACTGAAGCTTTCTTT.

The chain recombines TRBV28 with TRBJ2-3, with TRBD2 matching over 9 bases. Germline V lookup: CDR1 MDHEN, CDR2 SYDVKM. Germline trimming cut 8 bases from V and 1 base from J; bases unmatched to any gene: 4. This CDR3 is 14 amino acids long. CDR3 DNA: TGTGCCAGCCCGACTAGCGGTCGCACAGATACGCAGTATTTT. Its protein is CASPTSGRTDTQYF. Full variable domain (rest looked up from reference TRBV28 and TRBJ2-3): DVKVTQSSRYLVKRTGEKVFLECVQDMDHENMFWYRQDPGLGLRLIYFSYDVKMKEKGDIPEGYSVSREKKERFSLILESASTNQTSMYLCASPTSGRTDTQYFGPGTRLTVL.